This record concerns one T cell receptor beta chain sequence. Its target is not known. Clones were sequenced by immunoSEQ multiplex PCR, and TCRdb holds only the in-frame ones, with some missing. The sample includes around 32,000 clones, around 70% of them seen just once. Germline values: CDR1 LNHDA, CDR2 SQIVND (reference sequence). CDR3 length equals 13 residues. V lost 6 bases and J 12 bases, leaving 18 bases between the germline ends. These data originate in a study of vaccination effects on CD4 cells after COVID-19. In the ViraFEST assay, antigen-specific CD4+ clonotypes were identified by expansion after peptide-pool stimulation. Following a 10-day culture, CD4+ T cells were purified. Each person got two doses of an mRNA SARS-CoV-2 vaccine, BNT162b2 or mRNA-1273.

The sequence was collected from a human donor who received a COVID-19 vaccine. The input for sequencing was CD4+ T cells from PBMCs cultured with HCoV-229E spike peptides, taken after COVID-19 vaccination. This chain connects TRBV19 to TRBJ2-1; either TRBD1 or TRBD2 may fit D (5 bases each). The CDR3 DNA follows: TGTGCCAGTAGCAACGACATAAAAGGGACGCAGTTCTTC. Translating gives CASSNDIKGTQFF.